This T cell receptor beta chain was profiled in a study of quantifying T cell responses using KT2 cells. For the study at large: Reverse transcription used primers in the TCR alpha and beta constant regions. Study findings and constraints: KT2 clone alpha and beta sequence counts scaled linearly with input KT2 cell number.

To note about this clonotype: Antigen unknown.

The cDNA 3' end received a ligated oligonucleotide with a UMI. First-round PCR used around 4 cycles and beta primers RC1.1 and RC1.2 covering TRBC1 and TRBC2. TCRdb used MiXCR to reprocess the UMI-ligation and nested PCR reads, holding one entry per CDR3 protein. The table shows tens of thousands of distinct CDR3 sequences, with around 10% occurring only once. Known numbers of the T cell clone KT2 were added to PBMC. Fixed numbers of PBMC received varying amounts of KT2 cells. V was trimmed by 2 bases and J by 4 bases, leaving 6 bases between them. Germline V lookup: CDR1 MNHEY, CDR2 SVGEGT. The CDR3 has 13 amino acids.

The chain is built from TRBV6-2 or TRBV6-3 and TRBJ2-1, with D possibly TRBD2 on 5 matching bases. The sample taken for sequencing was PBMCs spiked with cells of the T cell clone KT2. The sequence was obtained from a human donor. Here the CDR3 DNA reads TGTGCCAGCAGTTACCAGCGGTACAATGAGCAGTTCTTC. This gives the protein CASSYQRYNEQFF.